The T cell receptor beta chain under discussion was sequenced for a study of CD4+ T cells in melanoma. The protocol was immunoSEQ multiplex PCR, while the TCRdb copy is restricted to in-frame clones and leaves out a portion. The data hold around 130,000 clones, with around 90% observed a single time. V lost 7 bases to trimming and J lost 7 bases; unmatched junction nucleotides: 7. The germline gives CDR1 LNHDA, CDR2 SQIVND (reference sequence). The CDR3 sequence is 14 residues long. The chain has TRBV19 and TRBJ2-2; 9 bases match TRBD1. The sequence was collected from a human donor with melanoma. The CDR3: CASTLRTGVGELFF. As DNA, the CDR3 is TGTGCCAGTACCTTAAGGACAGGGGTCGGGGAGCTGTTTTTT.